This T cell receptor (beta chain) was found in a study of CD8 T cells in Susac syndrome (dated by TCRdb to between 2018 and 2020). Study-level background: The study used repertoire sequencing to test whether antigen drove CD8+ T cell activation and differentiation in Susac syndrome. What the authors observed across the whole study: The study acknowledged that relatively few individuals were included in the TCR sequencing and HLA analysis.

Peripheral blood CD8+ and CD4+ T cells from healthy donors, Susac syndrome patients and multiple sclerosis patients were profiled using high-throughput TCR beta sequencing. Healthy donors were included as age- and sex-matched controls. CD8+ TEMRA cells were enriched by FACS, while bulk CD8+ and CD4+ T cells were purified by magnetic negative isolation. Blood was drawn into EDTA tubes, processed within 24 hours, and PBMCs were isolated by density gradient centrifugation. PBMCs intended for TCR sequencing were cryopreserved in liquid nitrogen and thawed later in a water bath at 37 degrees C. The sorted or isolated CD4+, CD8+ and CD8+ TEMRA cells had a purity of 90% or higher. V was cut back by 0 bases and J by 3 bases, leaving a gap of 12 bases between them. From the germline V gene, CDR1 is MGHRA and CDR2 is YSYEKL. CDR3 length: 16 amino acids, cysteine to phenylalanine. Only CDR3 DNA is held: 48 bases, read in frame from base 1.

In regard to this clonotype: No antigen is known for it. No base quality information exists; no much larger clone differs at one position.

RNA was extracted using the RNeasy kit, and about 0.45 to 1 microgram was reverse transcribed with random hexamers. The immunoSEQ multiplex PCR assay, covering 54 Vbeta and 13 Jbeta segments, was used to amplify TCR beta CDR3 regions. Bias from PCR amplification was corrected by using a synthetic template baseline for primer optimization and for computational correction. On the authors' methods: Reads were annotated to V, D and J genes per IMGT and analyzed with immunoSEQ Analyzer, keeping only productive sequences. Clonality was computed as one minus Shannon entropy normalized by log2 of the number of productive unique sequences. Public and private clones were assessed among the 100 most prevalent clones of each patient and control. Clones were defined as Susac-specific when absent from the healthy and MS cohorts, from about 1,100 published viral clones and from other ImmuneACCESS disease sequences. The public reads were reprocessed in TCRdb via fastp at Q25 and MiXCR, keeping in-frame beta chains. For every CDR3 protein sequence, its rows merge into one entry that carries the most common genes and DNA. The V and J calls come from TCRdb's annotation, not from the publication. The sample table contains 100,000 to 150,000 distinct CDR3 sequences; only one count was recorded for roughly 96% of them. Jointly, the top ten make up more than 0.095% of the sample.

The chain links TRBV4-1 with TRBJ2-4; possibly the D gene is TRBD1, per 5 matching bases. This receptor was taken from a human donor in good health. Sequencing input: CD4+ T cells from PBMCs. The CDR3 reads as follows: CASSQDQGRVKNIQYF. The bases are TGCGCCAGCAGCCAAGATCAGGGCCGGGTCAAAAACATTCAGTACTTC.